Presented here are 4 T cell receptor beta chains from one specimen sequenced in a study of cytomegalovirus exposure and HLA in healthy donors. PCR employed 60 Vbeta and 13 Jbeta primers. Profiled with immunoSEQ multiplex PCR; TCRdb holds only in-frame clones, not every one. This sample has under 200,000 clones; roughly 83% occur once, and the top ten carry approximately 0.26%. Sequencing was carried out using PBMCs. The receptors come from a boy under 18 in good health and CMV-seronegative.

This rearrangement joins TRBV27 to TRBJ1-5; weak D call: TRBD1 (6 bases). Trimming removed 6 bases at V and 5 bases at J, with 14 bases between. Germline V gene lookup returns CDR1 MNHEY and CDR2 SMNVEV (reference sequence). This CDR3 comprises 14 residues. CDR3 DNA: TGTGCCAGCAGCACCCTACAGGGACATCAGCCCCAGCATTTT. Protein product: CASSTLQGHQPQHF.

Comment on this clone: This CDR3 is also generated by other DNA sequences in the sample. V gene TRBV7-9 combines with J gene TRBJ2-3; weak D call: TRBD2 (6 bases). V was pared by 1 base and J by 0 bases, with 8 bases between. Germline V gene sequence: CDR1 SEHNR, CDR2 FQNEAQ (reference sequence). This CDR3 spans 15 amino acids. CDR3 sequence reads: CASSLVGTSTDTQYF. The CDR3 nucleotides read TGTGCCAGCAGCTTAGTCGGGACTAGCACAGATACGCAGTATTTT. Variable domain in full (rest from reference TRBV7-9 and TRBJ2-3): DTGVSQNPRHKITKRGQNVTFRCDPISEHNRLYWYRQTLGQGPEFLTYFQNEAQLEKSRLLSDRFSAERPKGSFSTLEIQRTEQGDSAMYLCASSLVGTSTDTQYFGPGTRLTVL.

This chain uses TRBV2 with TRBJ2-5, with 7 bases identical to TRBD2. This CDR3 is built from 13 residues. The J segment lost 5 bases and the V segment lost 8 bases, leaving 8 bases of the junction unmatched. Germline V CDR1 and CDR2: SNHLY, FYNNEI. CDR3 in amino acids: CASRSGTKETQYF. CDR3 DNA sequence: TGTGCCAGCCGAAGCGGGACTAAGGAGACCCAGTACTTC.

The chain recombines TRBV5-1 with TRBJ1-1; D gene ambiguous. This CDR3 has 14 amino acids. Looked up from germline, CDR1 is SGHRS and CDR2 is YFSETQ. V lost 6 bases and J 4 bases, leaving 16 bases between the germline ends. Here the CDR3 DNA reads TGCGCCAGCACCCCTCCGGGGAGCGGCACTGAAGCTTTCTTT. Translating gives CASTPPGSGTEAFF.